This T cell receptor (beta chain) originates from a study of shared clonotypes between healthy human individuals. Some clones are missing from TCRdb's copy, which holds only in-frame ones; the method was immunoSEQ multiplex PCR. The table includes approximately 350,000 clones, approximately 74% detected once. The V gene lost 6 bases and the J gene lost 0 bases, with 10 bases spanning the gap. Germline V gives CDR1 SGHNT, CDR2 YYREEE (reference sequence). The CDR3 sequence is 13 residues long. This clone was seen more than once but under ten times. The sample comprised memory CD4+ T cells sorted from blood. Regarding subset: CD45RA-negative fraction. This chain uses TRBV5-4 with TRBJ2-7, with a tentative D call TRBD2 (5 bases). This TCR was sampled from a man aged 25-40 years in good health. In nucleotides, the CDR3 is TGTGCCAGCACGGGGTCTCCCTCCTACGAGCAGTACTTC. The encoded protein is CASTGSPSYEQYF.